Listed here are 28 T cell receptor beta chains from one sample, sequenced in a study of T cell repertoires in cytomegalovirus infection. Using its own MiXCR run on the reads, TCRdb lists one record per CDR3 protein. The data show over 45,000 distinct CDR3 sequences, 15% to 25% seen once. These receptors lack a known antigen. Specimen: CD8+ T cells from cultured PBMCs, collected from culture after CMV antigen stimulation. Every receptor here comes from a human donor in good health (CMV status not recorded). Some clones in this sample may be carry-over from other donors' samples.

This rearrangement joins TRBV6-1 to TRBJ1-5; TRBD1 matches at 8 bases. The junction had 5 bases not matched to a gene; V was cut back by 6 bases and J by 4 bases. Germline V lookup: CDR1 MNHNS, CDR2 SASEGT. The CDR3 extends over 14 amino acids. CDR3: CASRTGGENQPQHF. In DNA form, the CDR3 reads TGTGCCAGCAGAACAGGGGGGGAAAATCAGCCCCAGCATTTT.

The V and J genes are TRBV20-1 and TRBJ2-3, with 13 bases aligning to TRBD2. The germline gives CDR1 DFQATT, CDR2 SNEGSKA (reference sequence). The CDR3 loop spans 18 amino acids. V trimming: 3 bases; J trimming: 2 bases; junction bases outside the gene matches: 11. The CDR3 region is CSASLNLGLAGLTDTQYF. CDR3 bases: TGCAGTGCTAGCCTGAATTTGGGACTAGCGGGGCTCACAGATACGCAGTATTTT.

This sequence joins TRBV7-2 and TRBJ1-6; a possible D gene is TRBD1 (6 bases). Trimming shortened V by 4 bases and J by 7 bases, and 14 bases separated the two germline ends. CDR1 and CDR2 (germline): SGHTA, FQGNSA. This CDR3 is built from 15 residues. In nucleotides, the CDR3 is TGTGCCAGCAGCTCCCTGGGGGGGCGAAATTCACCCCTCCACTTT. Translating it yields CASSSLGGRNSPLHF. Full variable domain (remainder filled in from reference TRBV7-2 and TRBJ1-6): GAGVSQSPSNKVTEKGKDVELRCDPISGHTALYWYRQSLGQGLEFLIYFQGNSAPDKSGLPSDRFSAERTGGSVSTLTIQRTQQEDSAVYLCASSSLGGRNSPLHFGNGTRLTVT.

This clonotype was found many times. CDR3 sequence reads: CASSPRDTSYEQYF. The CDR3 region has the DNA TGTGCCAGCAGCCCCCGGGACACCTCCTACGAGCAGTACTTC. V and J are TRBV12-3 or TRBV12-4 and TRBJ2-7; D perhaps matches TRBD1 (6 bases). The CDR3 loop spans 14 amino acids. V dropped 6 bases and J dropped 0 bases, with 12 bases sitting between them.

There are a few counts of this clonotype. The rearrangement uses TRBV7-2 and TRBJ1-5, with D uncertain. Trimming took 2 bases from V and 4 from J, leaving 12 bases between them. The CDR3 sequence is 15 residues long. Germline V gives CDR1 SGHTA, CDR2 FQGNSA. The CDR3 region has the DNA TGTGCCAGCAGCTTAAATGGGCCGTCTAATCAGCCCCAGCATTTT. Protein product: CASSLNGPSNQPQHF.

This clonotype is medium-sized in the sample. The genes are TRBV4-3 and TRBJ2-7, with TRBD1 as a possible D gene (5 bases). The CDR3 is 16 amino acids. CDR1 and CDR2 (germline): LGHNA, YSLEER. The V and J ends lost 0 bases and 2 bases respectively, with 14 bases between them. CDR3 region: CASSQEFDDSPYEQYF. CDR3 sequence (DNA): TGCGCCAGCAGCCAAGAGTTCGACGACAGTCCCTACGAGCAGTACTTC.

The chain employs TRBV7-8 and TRBJ1-4; D remains unclear. Looked up from germline, CDR1 is SGHVS and CDR2 is FQNEAQ. V lost 2 bases to trimming and J lost 8 bases, with 6 bases between them. There are 12 residues in the CDR3. This chain's CDR3 is CASSLFLEKLFF. CDR3 nucleotides: TGTGCCAGCAGCTTATTCCTGGAAAAACTGTTTTTT.

The chain employs TRBV7-9 and TRBJ2-7; 7 positions match TRBD2. The CDR3 runs 13 residues. V lost 5 bases, J lost 9 bases, and 10 bases stayed unmatched. CDR1 and CDR2 (germline): SEHNR, FQNEAQ (reference sequence). For the CDR3, the DNA is TGTGCCAGCAGCCAATCGGAGGGAGGGGCGCAGTACTTC. Its translation: CASSQSEGGAQYF. The full variable domain, rest sourced from reference TRBV7-9 and TRBJ2-7, is DTGVSQNPRHKITKRGQNVTFRCDPISEHNRLYWYRQTLGQGPEFLTYFQNEAQLEKSRLLSDRFSAERPKGSFSTLEIQRTEQGDSAMYLCASSQSEGGAQYFGPGTRLTVT.

The sample holds a few counts of this clonotype. This chain links TRBV4-3 with TRBJ2-2, with TRBD2 matching over 15 bases. CDR3 length equals 18 residues. Germline V gene sequence: CDR1 LGHNA, CDR2 YSLEER. J lost 5 bases, V lost 0 bases, and 4 bases had no gene match. The CDR3, as DNA: TGCGCCAGCAGCCAAGAGACGGGACTAGCGGGAGGAACCGGGGAGCTGTTTTTT. Amino acid sequence: CASSQETGLAGGTGELFF.

At least ten counts were recorded for this clonotype. V gene TRBV10-1 combines with J gene TRBJ2-7; a possible D gene is TRBD2 (6 bases). The germline V and J ends were trimmed by 2 bases and 3 bases, with 8 bases remaining between them. There are 13 residues in the CDR3. Germline lookup yields CDR1 WNHNN and CDR2 SYGVQD (reference sequence). The CDR3 DNA reads as TGCGCCAGCAGTGAGGGACTACTCTACGAGCAGTACTTC. As protein: CASSEGLLYEQYF.

This clonotype was detected a few times. The V and J genes are TRBV7-2 and TRBJ2-7; no clear D gene. Germline CDR1 reads SGHTA; CDR2 reads FQGNSA. The CDR3 consists of 15 residues. Trimming took 4 bases from V and 0 from J, leaving 13 bases between them. CDR3 in DNA: TGTGCCAGCAGCTCTGGCGGCAGGAGCTCCTACGAGCAGTACTTC. Residues: CASSSGGRSSYEQYF.

This clonotype was counted only a few times. CDR3 region: CASSFKEGKLYGYTF. The CDR3 DNA reads as TGTGCCAGCAGTTTTAAGGAGGGGAAACTCTATGGCTACACCTTC. The chain is built from TRBV27 and TRBJ1-2; maybe TRBD1 (5 bases). CDR1 and CDR2 (germline): MNHEY, SMNVEV (reference sequence). CDR3 length: 15 residues. V shed 3 bases and J shed 4 bases, with 15 bases lying between them.

The V gene is TRBV9, the J gene TRBJ1-2; possibly TRBD1 for D (5 bases). This CDR3 contains 16 residues. With 0 bases removed from V and 0 bases from J, the gap between germline ends came to 12 bases. CDR1 SGDLS and CDR2 YYNGEE come from the germline V gene. The CDR3 sequence is CASSVDNRGPNYGYTF. In nucleotides, the CDR3 is TGTGCCAGCAGCGTAGATAATCGGGGACCTAACTATGGCTACACCTTC.

This chain joins TRBV12-3 or TRBV12-4 and TRBJ1-5; D is possibly TRBD1 (6 bases). Trimming took 2 bases from V and 1 from J, leaving 9 bases between them. This CDR3 region has 15 residues. CDR3 coding DNA: TGTGCCAGCAGTTTATCGGGGGGCAGCAATCAGCCCCAGCATTTT. Translating it yields CASSLSGGSNQPQHF.

This clonotype showed up just a few times. The V call is TRBV7-8, the J call TRBJ1-5; possible D gene TRBD1, 5 bases. This CDR3 is built from 16 residues. V lost 2 bases and J 3 bases, leaving 14 bases between the germline ends. CDR1 and CDR2 (germline): SGHVS, FQNEAQ. The CDR3 bases are TGTGCCAGCAGCTTACGGAGCGGGGGACTCAATCAGCCCCAGCATTTT. This encodes CASSLRSGGLNQPQHF.

The rearrangement uses TRBV7-2 and TRBJ2-5; TRBD2 might be the D (7 bases). Trimming left V 1 base short and J 5 bases short, with 17 bases between. CDR1 is SGHTA and CDR2 is FQGNSA in the germline V gene. The CDR3 consists of 16 residues. CDR3 protein: CASSLVGGPSRETQYF. The CDR3 nucleotides are TGTGCCAGCAGCTTAGTGGGGGGGCCCTCCAGGGAGACCCAGTACTTC.

The J gene is TRBJ1-1, the V gene TRBV27; D perhaps matches TRBD1 (5 bases). Germline CDR1 MNHEY, CDR2 SMNVEV (reference sequence). Trimming removed 8 bases from V and 3 bases from J, with 16 bases in between. The CDR3 has 14 amino acids. The CDR3 DNA follows: TGTGCCAGCTATCGGGGCCTGGAGGACACTGAAGCTTTCTTT. It translates to CASYRGLEDTEAFF.

This clonotype is medium-sized by share. The gene calls are TRBV7-9 and TRBJ1-6; D is unclear. This CDR3 region has 15 residues. Germline assignment: CDR1 SEHNR and CDR2 FQNEAQ (reference sequence). The V gene lost 5 bases and the J gene lost 7 bases, with 15 bases spanning the gap. CDR3 amino acids: CASSPKEGYNSPLHF. In nucleotides, the CDR3 is TGTGCCAGCAGCCCTAAGGAGGGTTACAATTCACCCCTCCACTTT. Together with reference TRBV7-9 and TRBJ1-6, the CDR3 gives the full variable domain: DTGVSQNPRHKITKRGQNVTFRCDPISEHNRLYWYRQTLGQGPEFLTYFQNEAQLEKSRLLSDRFSAERPKGSFSTLEIQRTEQGDSAMYLCASSPKEGYNSPLHFGNGTRLTVT.

This clonotype was counted only a few times. The V gene is TRBV7-6, the J gene TRBJ2-5, with D possibly matching TRBD1 (5 bases). The CDR3 contains 14 residues. CDR1 and CDR2 (germline): SGHVS, FNYEAQ. V was clipped by 6 bases and J by 5 bases, with 16 bases between them. The CDR3 here is CASSSFRTTETQYF. The CDR3, as DNA: TGTGCCAGCAGTTCCTTTAGGACAACGGAGACCCAGTACTTC. The full variable domain, its missing parts supplied by reference TRBV7-6 and TRBJ2-5, is GAGVSQSPRYKVTKRGQDVALRCDPISGHVSLYWYRQALGQGPEFLTYFNYEAQQDKSGLPNDRFSAERPEGSISTLTIQRTEQRDSAMYRCASSSFRTTETQYFGPGTRLLVL.

In this sample, this clonotype is medium-sized. The chain joins TRBV28 to TRBJ2-1; 8 bases are shared with TRBD2. Germline V gene lookup returns CDR1 MDHEN and CDR2 SYDVKM. V lost 6 bases to trimming and J lost 0 bases; unmatched junction nucleotides: 4. The CDR3 consists of 15 residues. The CDR3 reads CASRYSGSSYNEQFF. The CDR3 coding sequence is TGTGCCAGCAGATACAGCGGGAGCTCCTACAATGAGCAGTTCTTC.

This clonotype was counted ten times or more. This sequence joins TRBV12-3 or TRBV12-4 and TRBJ1-6; 8 nucleotides match TRBD1. V trimming: 6 bases; J trimming: 8 bases; junction bases outside the gene matches: 12. The CDR3 covers 16 residues. CDR3 bases: TGTGCCAGCAGGGACTTTGGACAGGGAATCGATTCACCCCTCCACTTT. Translating it yields CASRDFGQGIDSPLHF.

This chain uses TRBV7-9 with TRBJ2-5; TRBD2 agrees at 11 bases. There are 20 residues in the CDR3. Germline V gives CDR1 SEHNR, CDR2 FQNEAQ (reference sequence). Unmatched junction bases numbered 22, after V lost 5 bases and J lost 5 bases. For the CDR3, the DNA is TGTGCCAGCAGCCGATTAACTAAACTAGCGGGAGAGGGGATGCTTGAGACCCAGTACTTC. Translated, it gives CASSRLTKLAGEGMLETQYF. Together with reference TRBV7-9 and TRBJ2-5, the CDR3 gives the full variable domain: DTGVSQNPRHKITKRGQNVTFRCDPISEHNRLYWYRQTLGQGPEFLTYFQNEAQLEKSRLLSDRFSAERPKGSFSTLEIQRTEQGDSAMYLCASSRLTKLAGEGMLETQYFGPGTRLLVL.

In this sample, this clonotype turned up once. The V and J genes are TRBV6-2 or TRBV6-3 and TRBJ2-1; D remains unclear. The CDR3 consists of 11 residues. The V end lost 10 bases, the J end lost 6 bases, and 10 bases lay between the germline ends. Germline values: CDR1 MNHEY, CDR2 SVGEGT. CDR3 sequence: CATLFGNEQFF. The DNA for the CDR3 is TGTGCCACCCTATTCGGCAATGAGCAGTTCTTC.

The genes are TRBV12-3 or TRBV12-4 and TRBJ2-1; D ambiguous. Trimming took off 2 bases at V and 2 bases at J, with 13 bases between the two ends. This CDR3 is built from 16 residues. The CDR3 DNA sequence: TGTGCCAGCAGTTTATCGCGGAAATACCCCTACAATGAGCAGTTCTTC. Translating it yields CASSLSRKYPYNEQFF.

This clonotype was seen repeatedly, ten times or more. J is TRBJ1-2 and V is TRBV20-1, with unresolved D. This CDR3 contains 15 residues. The germline V gene has CDR1 DFQATT and CDR2 SNEGSKA (reference sequence). CDR3 sequence: CRVHPGHIQNYGYTF. For the CDR3, the DNA is TGCAGGGTACACCCAGGCCATATCCAAAACTATGGCTACACCTTC.

The genes are TRBV7-9 and TRBJ2-7; no clear D gene. The CDR3 totals 15 residues. The germline V gene has CDR1 SEHNR and CDR2 FQNEAQ (reference sequence). Deletions cut 1 base from V and 2 bases from J, with 12 bases between. The CDR3 DNA follows: TGTGCCAGCAGCTTAGGCTTGACATATACCTACGAGCAGTACTTC. Its protein product is CASSLGLTYTYEQYF.

This clonotype was counted a few times. This rearrangement joins TRBV7-6 to TRBJ2-1; D uncertain. Germline values: CDR1 SGHVS, CDR2 FNYEAQ. The CDR3 length is 15 residues. Trimming took 4 bases from V and 2 from J, leaving 12 bases between them. The CDR3 DNA is TGTGCCAGCAGCTCAGAGCTGGGCCCCTACAATGAGCAGTTCTTC. This gives the protein CASSSELGPYNEQFF.

This sequence joins TRBV7-2 and TRBJ1-1, with TRBD1 matching 7 bases. The CDR3 totals 15 residues. CDR1 and CDR2 from the germline V gene are SGHTA and FQGNSA. V dropped 2 bases and J dropped 0; count of bases not matched to a gene: 3. CDR3 sequence (DNA): TGTGCCAGCAGCTTACGGGACAGCATGAACACTGAAGCTTTCTTT. This codes for CASSLRDSMNTEAFF.